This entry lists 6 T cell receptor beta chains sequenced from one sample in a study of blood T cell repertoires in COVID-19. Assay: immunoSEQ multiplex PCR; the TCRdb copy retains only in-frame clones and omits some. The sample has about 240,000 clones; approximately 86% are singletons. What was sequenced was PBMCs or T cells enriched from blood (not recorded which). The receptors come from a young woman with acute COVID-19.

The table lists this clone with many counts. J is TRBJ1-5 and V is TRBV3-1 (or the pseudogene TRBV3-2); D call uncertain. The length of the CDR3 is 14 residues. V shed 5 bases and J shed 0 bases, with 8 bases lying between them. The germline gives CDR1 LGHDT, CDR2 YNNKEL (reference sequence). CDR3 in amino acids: CASSTGDSNQPQHF. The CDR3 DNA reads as TGTGCCAGCAGCACCGGGGATAGCAATCAGCCCCAGCATTTT.

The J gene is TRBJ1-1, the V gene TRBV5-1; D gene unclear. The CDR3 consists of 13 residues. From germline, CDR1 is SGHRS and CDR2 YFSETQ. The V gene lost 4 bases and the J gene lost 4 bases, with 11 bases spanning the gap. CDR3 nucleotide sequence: TGCGCCAGCAGCCTGAACCGGGGCACTGAAGCTTTCTTT. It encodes CASSLNRGTEAFF.

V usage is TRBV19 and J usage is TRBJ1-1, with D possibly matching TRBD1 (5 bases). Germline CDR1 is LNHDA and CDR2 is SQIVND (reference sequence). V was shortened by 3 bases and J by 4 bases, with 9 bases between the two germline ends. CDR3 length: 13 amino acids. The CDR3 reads CASSMGGITEAFF. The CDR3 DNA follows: TGTGCCAGTAGTATGGGGGGGATCACTGAAGCTTTCTTT.

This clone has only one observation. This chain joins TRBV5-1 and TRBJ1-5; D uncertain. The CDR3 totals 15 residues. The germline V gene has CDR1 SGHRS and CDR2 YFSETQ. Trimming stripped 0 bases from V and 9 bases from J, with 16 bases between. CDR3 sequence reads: CASSLAVTERAPQHF. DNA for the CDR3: TGCGCCAGCAGCTTGGCCGTCACGGAGAGGGCGCCCCAGCATTTT.

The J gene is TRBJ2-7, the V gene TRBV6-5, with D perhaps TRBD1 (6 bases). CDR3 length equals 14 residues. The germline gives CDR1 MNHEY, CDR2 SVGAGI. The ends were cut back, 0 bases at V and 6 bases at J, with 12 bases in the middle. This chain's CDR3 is CASSYSRGGLEQYF. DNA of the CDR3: TGTGCCAGCAGTTACTCCCGTGGGGGCCTCGAGCAGTACTTC.

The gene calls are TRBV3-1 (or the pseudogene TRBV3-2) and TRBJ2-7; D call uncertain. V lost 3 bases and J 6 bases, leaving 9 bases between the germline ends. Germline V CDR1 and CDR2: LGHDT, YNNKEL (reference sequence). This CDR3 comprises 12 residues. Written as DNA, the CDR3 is TGTGCCAGCAGCCACCCACGGAGCGAGCAGTACTTC. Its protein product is CASSHPRSEQYF.